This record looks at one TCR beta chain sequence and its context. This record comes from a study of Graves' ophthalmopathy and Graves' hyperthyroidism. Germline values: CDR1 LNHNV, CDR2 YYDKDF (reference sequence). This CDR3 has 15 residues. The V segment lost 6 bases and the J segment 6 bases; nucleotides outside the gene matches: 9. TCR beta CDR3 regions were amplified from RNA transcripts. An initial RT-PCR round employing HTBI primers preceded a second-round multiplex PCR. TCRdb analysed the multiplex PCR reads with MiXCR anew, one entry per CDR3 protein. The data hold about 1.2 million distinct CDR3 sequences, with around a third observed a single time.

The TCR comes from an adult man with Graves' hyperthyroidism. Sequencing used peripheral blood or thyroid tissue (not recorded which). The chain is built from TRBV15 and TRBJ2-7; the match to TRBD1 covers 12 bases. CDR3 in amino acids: CATSPSPGQGAEQYF. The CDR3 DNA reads TGTGCCACCAGTCCCTCCCCGGGACAGGGGGCCGAGCAGTACTTC. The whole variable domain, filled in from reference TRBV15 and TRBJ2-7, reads DAMVIQNPRYQVTQFGKPVTLSCSQTLNHNVMYWYQQKSSQAPKLLFHYYDKDFNNEADTPDNFQSRRPNTSFCFLDIRSPGLGDTAMYLCATSPSPGQGAEQYFGPGTRLTVT.